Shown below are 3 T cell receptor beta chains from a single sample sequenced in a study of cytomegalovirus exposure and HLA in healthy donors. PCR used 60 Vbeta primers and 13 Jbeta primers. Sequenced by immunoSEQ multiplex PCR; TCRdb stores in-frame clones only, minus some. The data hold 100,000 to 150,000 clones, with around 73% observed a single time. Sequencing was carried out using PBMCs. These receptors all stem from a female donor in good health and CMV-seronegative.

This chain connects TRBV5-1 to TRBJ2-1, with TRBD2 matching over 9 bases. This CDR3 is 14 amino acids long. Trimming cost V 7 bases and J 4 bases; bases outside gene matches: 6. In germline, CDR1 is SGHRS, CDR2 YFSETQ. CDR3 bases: TGCGCCAGCGGTCAGCGGGAGGCATACAATGAGCAGTTCTTC. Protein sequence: CASGQREAYNEQFF.

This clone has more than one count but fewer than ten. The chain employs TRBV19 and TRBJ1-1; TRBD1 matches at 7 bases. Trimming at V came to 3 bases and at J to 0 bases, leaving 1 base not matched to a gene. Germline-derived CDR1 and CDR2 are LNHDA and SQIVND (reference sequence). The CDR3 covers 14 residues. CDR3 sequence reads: CASSIGTVNTEAFF. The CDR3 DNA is TGTGCCAGTAGTATCGGGACAGTGAACACTGAAGCTTTCTTT.

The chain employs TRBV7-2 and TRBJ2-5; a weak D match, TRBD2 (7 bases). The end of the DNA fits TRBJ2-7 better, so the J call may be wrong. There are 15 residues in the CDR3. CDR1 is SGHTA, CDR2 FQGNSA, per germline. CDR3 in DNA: TGTGCCAGCAGCCCAGCGGTGGGAGGGGGTTACGAGCAGTACTTC. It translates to CASSPAVGGGYEQYF.